The clone carrying this TCR beta chain showed up just once. Germline is not matched at one junction end, which may reflect a read error. At the DNA level, this CDR3 is encoded by other sequences in the same sample as well. Naive CD8 cells were CD45RO-negative, positively selected for CCR7, excluding terminally differentiated effector memory CD45RA+ cells. There are 16 residues in the CDR3. CDR1 SQVTM and CDR2 ANQGSEA come from the germline V gene. The source of the sample is a study of shared clonotypes between healthy human individuals. The wider study: The plates for each donor numbered three CD4 naive, three CD4 memory, two CD8 naive and one CD8 memory.

The DNA input per sorted-subset replicate PCR was about 180 ng, corresponding to some 27,000 T cell genomes. TCRdb's table, derived via immunoSEQ multiplex PCR, lists solely in-frame clones and lacks some. The sample includes about 2 million clones, about 95% of them seen just once. The TCR originated in a man aged 18 to 30 in good health. Sequencing was done on a sample of naive CD8+ T cells sorted from blood. V usage is TRBV29-1 and J usage is TRBJ2-7, with 10 bases matching TRBD2. CDR3 sequence reads: CSVEVWTSGSSYEQYF. The CDR3 region has the DNA TGCAGCGTCGAAGTTTGGACTAGCGGATCCTCCTACGAGCAGTACTTC.